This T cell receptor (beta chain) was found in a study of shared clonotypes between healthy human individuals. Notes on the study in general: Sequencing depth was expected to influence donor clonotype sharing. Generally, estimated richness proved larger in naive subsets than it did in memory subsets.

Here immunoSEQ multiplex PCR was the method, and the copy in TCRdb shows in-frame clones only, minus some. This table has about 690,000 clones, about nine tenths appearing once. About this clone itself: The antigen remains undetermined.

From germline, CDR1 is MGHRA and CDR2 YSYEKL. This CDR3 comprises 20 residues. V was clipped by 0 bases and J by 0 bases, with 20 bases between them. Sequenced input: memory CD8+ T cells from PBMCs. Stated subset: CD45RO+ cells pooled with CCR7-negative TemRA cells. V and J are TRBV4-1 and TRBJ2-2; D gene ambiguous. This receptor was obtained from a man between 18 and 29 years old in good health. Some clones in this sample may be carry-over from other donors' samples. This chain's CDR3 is CASSQEGTGARTANTGELFF. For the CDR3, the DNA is TGCGCCAGCAGCCAAGAGGGCACGGGTGCAAGAACCGCGAACACCGGGGAGCTGTTTTTT.